Below are 10 T cell receptor beta chains sequenced from a single sample in a study of blood T cell repertoires in COVID-19. The table came from immunoSEQ multiplex PCR; TCRdb's copy has only in-frame clones and leaves some out. The data contain roughly 200,000 clones, around 86% of them singletons. The sample consisted of peripheral blood. The source of these receptors is a woman aged 50 to 60 with COVID-19, enrolled during active disease.

The rearrangement joins TRBV27 to TRBJ2-3; TRBD2 matches 8 bases. V lost 4 bases, J lost 4 bases, and 4 bases stayed unmatched. This CDR3 has 14 residues. The V gene's germline CDR1 is MNHEY and CDR2 SMNVEV (reference sequence). The CDR3, as DNA: TGTGCCAGCAGTTACGGGGGGGAGGCAGATACGCAGTATTTT. It translates to CASSYGGEADTQYF.

The chain combines TRBV5-1 with TRBJ1-1, with unresolved D. V was cut by 0 bases and J by 6 bases, with 12 bases left in between. The CDR3 runs 14 residues. Germline loops: CDR1 SGHRS, CDR2 YFSETQ. The CDR3 sequence: CASSLVEGWAEAFF. Written as DNA, the CDR3 is TGCGCCAGCAGCTTGGTGGAGGGATGGGCTGAAGCTTTCTTT.

This clone was counted a single time. The DNA of the CDR3 is TGTGCCAGCAGCTTGACAGGCGAAAAACTGTTTTTT. Protein: CASSLTGEKLFF. J is TRBJ1-4 and V is TRBV5-5; perhaps TRBD1 as D (5 bases). The CDR3 has 12 amino acids. Trimming removed 1 base from V and 8 bases from J, with 6 bases in between. Germline values: CDR1 SGHKS, CDR2 YYEKEE (reference sequence).

This rearrangement joins TRBV2 to TRBJ1-6, with TRBD1 matching 9 bases. Unmatched junction bases numbered 9, after V lost 4 bases and J lost 11 bases. Per the germline V gene, CDR1 is SNHLY and CDR2 is FYNNEI. The length of the CDR3 is 15 residues. CDR3 nucleotides: TGTGCCAGCAGTGCCCCGGGACAGGGAGTCCCACCCCTCCACTTT. Its translation is CASSAPGQGVPPLHF. Complete variable domain (other parts from reference TRBV2 and TRBJ1-6): EPEVTQTPSHQVTQMGQEVILRCVPISNHLYFYWYRQILGQKVEFLVSFYNNEISEKSEIFDDQFSVERPDGSNFTLKIRSTKLEDSAMYFCASSAPGQGVPPLHFGNGTRLTVT.

In its sample, this clone was seen once. The rearrangement links TRBV6-5 to TRBJ1-5, with TRBD1 matching 12 bases. Looked up from germline, CDR1 is MNHEY and CDR2 is SVGAGI. This CDR3 region has 14 residues. V trimming: 10 bases; J trimming: 7 bases; junction bases outside the gene matches: 8. CDR3 coding DNA: TGTGCCACCGCGGGAGGGACAGGGGGCCAGCCCCAGCATTTT. Protein: CATAGGTGGQPQHF.

This clone showed up just once. V gene TRBV12-3 or TRBV12-4 combines with J gene TRBJ1-2; D is perhaps TRBD1 (5 bases). Trimming cost V 6 bases and J 8 bases, with 16 bases left between them. The CDR3 is 13 amino acids. The CDR3 coding sequence is TGTGCCAGCAGCCACCGGGCAGGGAACGGCTACACCTTC. It is translated as CASSHRAGNGYTF.

V is TRBV10-3 and J is TRBJ2-2; no firm D call. The V end was cut by 10 bases, the J end by 1 base, with 7 bases between. CDR1 is ENHRY, CDR2 SYGVKD, per germline. The CDR3 loop spans 12 amino acids. The CDR3 DNA is TGTGCCACTAAGATGAACACCGGGGAGCTGTTTTTT. Translation: CATKMNTGELFF.

The V and J genes are TRBV7-6 and TRBJ2-1; the match to TRBD2 covers 7 bases. With 1 base clipped from V and 6 bases from J, the junction kept 6 bases outside the gene matches. Per germline, CDR1 SGHVS and CDR2 FNYEAQ. The CDR3 sequence is 15 residues long. In nucleotides, the CDR3 is TGTGCCAGCAGCTTAGGGTGGGGAGGGGCCAATGAGCAGTTCTTC. Protein sequence: CASSLGWGGANEQFF.

The chain combines TRBV7-9 with TRBJ1-6; TRBD1 agrees at 11 bases. CDR1 is SEHNR, CDR2 FQNEAQ, per germline (reference sequence). The CDR3 sequence is 16 residues long. J gave up 10 bases and V 5 bases, and 10 bases lay outside the gene matches. The CDR3 region has the DNA TGTGCCAGCAGCCCCACCGCAGGGACAGGGGGGTCACCCCTCCACTTT. Residues: CASSPTAGTGGSPLHF. The full variable domain, with the rest looked up from reference TRBV7-9 and TRBJ1-6, is DTGVSQNPRHKITKRGQNVTFRCDPISEHNRLYWYRQTLGQGPEFLTYFQNEAQLEKSRLLSDRFSAERPKGSFSTLEIQRTEQGDSAMYLCASSPTAGTGGSPLHFGNGTRLTVT.

This chain links TRBV5-1 with TRBJ1-3; TRBD1 might be the D (5 bases). V was clipped by 4 bases and J by 8 bases, with 13 bases between them. The germline V gene encodes CDR1 SGHRS and CDR2 YFSETQ. The CDR3 has 13 residues. The CDR3 DNA reads as TGCGCCAGCAGCCGGGACTATAGGGACACCATATATTTT. Protein product: CASSRDYRDTIYF.